This T cell receptor beta chain was found in a study of blood T cell repertoires in COVID-19. Study information: The samples span acute and convalescent COVID-19 from the United States, Italy and Spain.

The authors' processing: The assay estimated nucleated cells by amplifying reference gene primers. Repertoires were generated with immunoSEQ multiplex PCR, while TCRdb's copy carries only in-frame clones and drops some. The V and J calls and clone size were taken over from that table, and D and trimming were inferred from the DNA. The sample carries roughly 400,000 clones, over 85% recorded once. Per the germline V gene, CDR1 is SGHRS and CDR2 is YFSETQ. Trimming cost V 5 bases and J 1 base, with 9 bases left between them. The CDR3 contains 13 residues. Cohorts were determined from participant-reported clinical history. In Cohort 3, a recovered donor had either two negative PCRs, clearance, or symptom resolution.

This clonotype was obtained from a young woman who had recovered from COVID-19. The sample was PBMCs or T cells enriched from blood (not recorded which). V usage is TRBV5-1 and J usage is TRBJ1-1, with D perhaps TRBD1 (5 bases). The CDR3 coding sequence is TGCGCCAGCAGGGACACGGGGAACACTGAAGCTTTCTTT. The encoded protein is CASRDTGNTEAFF.